The TCR beta chain described here comes from a study of cytomegalovirus exposure and HLA in healthy donors. Whole-study findings and limits: Prior analysis indicated that the majority of TCR beta V segments exhibited productivity approximately 87% or approximately 30% of the time. It was reported that the classifier diagnosed cytomegalovirus status with high specificity and sensitivity in both the original and validation cohorts.

Trimming cost V 6 bases and J 6 bases, with 13 bases left between them. The CDR3 length is 13 residues. Per the germline V gene, CDR1 is SGHAT and CDR2 is FQNNGV. The PCR contained 60 Vbeta and 13 Jbeta primers. Libraries were prepared by immunoSEQ multiplex PCR; TCRdb keeps only in-frame clonotypes and omits some of them. In total, the table holds 130,000 to 150,000 clones. On this clone itself: Its target is not known.

The rearrangement links TRBV11-2 to TRBJ2-3, with D hard to call. This sequence was found in a man aged 40-49 years in good health and CMV-seronegative. Sequences were obtained from PBMCs. The CDR3 reads CASRLLSEDTQYF. CDR3 bases: TGTGCCAGCAGGTTACTATCGGAGGATACGCAGTATTTT.